Reported below is one T cell receptor beta chain. Its antigen remains unknown. The data derive from a study of OX40 agonist ivuxolimab in advanced cancers. Study-level findings and limits: Expanded clones were, on average, more numerous in CD8+ T cells than in CD4+. Clonal expansion was among the lowest in partial responders at 0.1-3.0 mg/kg, especially CD8+.

Profiled with immunoSEQ multiplex PCR; TCRdb holds only in-frame clones, not every one. The data show 78,000 or so clones, roughly 90% seen once. The CDR3 loop spans 16 amino acids. CDR1 KGHSH and CDR2 LQKENI come from the germline V gene. Losses at the gene ends were 3 bases for V and 9 bases for J; bases not matched to a gene: 15. The source is an adult with an advanced solid tumor such as melanoma, head and neck, liver or kidney cancer. The rearrangement links TRBV18 to TRBJ2-7, with 9 bases identical to TRBD1. Sample: CD4+ or CD8+ T cells sorted from blood, taken in a trial of the OX40 agonist ivuxolimab. Here the CDR3 reads CASSPSYRDRDRGQYF. Here the CDR3 DNA reads TGTGCCAGCTCACCTTCATACCGGGACAGGGACCGGGGGCAGTACTTC.